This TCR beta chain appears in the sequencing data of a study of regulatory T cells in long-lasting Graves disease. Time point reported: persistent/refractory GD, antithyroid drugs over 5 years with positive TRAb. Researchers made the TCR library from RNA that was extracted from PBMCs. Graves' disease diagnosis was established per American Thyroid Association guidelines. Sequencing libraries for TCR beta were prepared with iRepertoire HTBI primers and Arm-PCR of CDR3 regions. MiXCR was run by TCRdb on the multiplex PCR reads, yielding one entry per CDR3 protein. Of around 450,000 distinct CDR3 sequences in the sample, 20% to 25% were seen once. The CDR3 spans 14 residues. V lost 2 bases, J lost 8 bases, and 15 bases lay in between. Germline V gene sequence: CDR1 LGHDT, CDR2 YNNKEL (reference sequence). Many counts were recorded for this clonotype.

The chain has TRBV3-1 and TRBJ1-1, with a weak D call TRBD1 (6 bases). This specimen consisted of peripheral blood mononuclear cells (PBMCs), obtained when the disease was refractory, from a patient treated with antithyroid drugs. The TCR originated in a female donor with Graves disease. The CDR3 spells CASSQKGDAREAFF. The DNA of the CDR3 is TGTGCCAGCAGCCAAAAGGGGGACGCCAGGGAAGCTTTCTTT. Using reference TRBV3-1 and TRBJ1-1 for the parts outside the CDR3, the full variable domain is DTAVSQTPKYLVTQMGNDKSIKCEQNLGHDTMYWYKQDSKKFLKIMFSYNNKELIINETVPNRFSPKSPDKAHLNLHINSLELGDSAVYFCASSQKGDAREAFFGQGTRLTVV.